A selection of T cell receptor beta chains follows, all from one sample in a study of beta chain features in type 1 diabetes. Sequencing was performed with immunoSEQ multiplex PCR; in TCRdb, only in-frame clones are kept and a portion is missing. The sample holds more than 300,000 clones; about 14% are singletons and the top ten take more than 0.015%. The sequencing sample was made of naive CD4+ T cells from blood. These receptors were obtained from a woman between 18 and 30 years old in good health. CDR3s include the opening cysteine and the closing phenylalanine or tryptophan. Fields, in order: J gene, V gene, D gene, clone size, CDR3 protein, CDR3 DNA. The D gene is left open where the match is weak. Where a row states a size, it is once, few, many or the class of an expanded clone; other rows omit it.

J: TRBJ2-3; V: TRBV30; D: NA; size: few; CDR3: CAWSGTSGDGQYF; DNA: TGTGCCTGGAGCGGGACTTCGGGGGACGGGCAGTATTTT
J: TRBJ1-1; V: TRBV23-1; D: NA; size: NA; CDR3: CASSQSSTSWAAFF; DNA: TGCGCCAGCAGTCAATCTTCCACTTCCTGGGCAGCTTTCTTT
J: TRBJ2-5; V: TRBV11-1; D: TRBD1; size: NA; CDR3: CASSPDRGETQYF; DNA: TGTGCCAGCAGCCCAGACAGGGGAGAGACCCAGTACTTC
J: TRBJ2-1; V: TRBV29-1; D: TRBD2; size: few; CDR3: CSVSEAGGPGEQFF; DNA: TGCAGCGTTTCCGAAGCGGGAGGGCCAGGTGAGCAGTTCTTC
J: TRBJ2-5; V: TRBV4-1; D: NA; size: few; CDR3: CASSQDPTGDQETQYF; DNA: TGCGCCAGCAGCCAAGACCCGACAGGTGACCAAGAGACCCAGTACTTC
J: TRBJ2-7; V: TRBV30; D: TRBD2; size: NA; CDR3: CAWSLLAGGTYEQYF; DNA: TGTGCCTGGAGCCTACTAGCGGGAGGCACCTACGAGCAGTACTTC
J: TRBJ2-7; V: TRBV7-9; D: NA; size: NA; CDR3: CASSPDINEQYF; DNA: TGTGCCAGCAGCCCGGACATTAACGAGCAGTACTTC
J: TRBJ1-2; V: TRBV15; D: TRBD1; size: few; CDR3: CATSRDRGFGYTF; DNA: TGTGCCACCAGCAGAGACAGGGGGTTTGGCTACACCTTC
J: TRBJ2-7; V: TRBV5-6; D: NA; size: NA; CDR3: CASSLNGHSYEQYF; DNA: TGTGCCAGCAGCTTGAATGGCCATTCCTACGAGCAGTACTTC
J: TRBJ1-1; V: TRBV30; D: NA; size: NA; CDR3: CAWYRDDTEAFF; DNA: TGTGCCTGGTACAGGGACGACACTGAAGCTTTCTTT